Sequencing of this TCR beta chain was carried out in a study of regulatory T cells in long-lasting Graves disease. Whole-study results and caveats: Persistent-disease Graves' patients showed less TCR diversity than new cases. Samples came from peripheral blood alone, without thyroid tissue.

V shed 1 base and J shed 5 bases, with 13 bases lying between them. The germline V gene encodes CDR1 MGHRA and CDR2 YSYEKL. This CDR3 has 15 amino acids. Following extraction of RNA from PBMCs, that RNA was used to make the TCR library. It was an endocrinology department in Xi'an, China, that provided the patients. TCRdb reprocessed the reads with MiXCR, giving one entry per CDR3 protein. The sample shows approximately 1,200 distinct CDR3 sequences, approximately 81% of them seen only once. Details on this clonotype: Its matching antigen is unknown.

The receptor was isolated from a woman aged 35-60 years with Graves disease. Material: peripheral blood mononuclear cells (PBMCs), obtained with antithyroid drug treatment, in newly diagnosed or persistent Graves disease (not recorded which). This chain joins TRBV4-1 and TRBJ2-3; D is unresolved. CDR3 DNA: TGCGCCAGCAGCCAAGGAGATATTCCGGGAGATACGCAGTATTTT. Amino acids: CASSQGDIPGDTQYF.